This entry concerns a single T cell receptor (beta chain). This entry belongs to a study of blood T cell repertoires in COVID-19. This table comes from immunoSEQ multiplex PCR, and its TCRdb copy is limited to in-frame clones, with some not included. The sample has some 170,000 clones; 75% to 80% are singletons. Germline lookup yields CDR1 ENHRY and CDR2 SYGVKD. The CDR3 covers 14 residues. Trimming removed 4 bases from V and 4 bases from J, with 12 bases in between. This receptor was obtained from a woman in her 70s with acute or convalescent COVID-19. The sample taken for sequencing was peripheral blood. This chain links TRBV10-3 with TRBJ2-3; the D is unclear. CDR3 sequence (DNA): TGTGCCATCAGTGGTAACTCTGATTCAGATACGCAGTATTTT. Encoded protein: CAISGNSDSDTQYF.